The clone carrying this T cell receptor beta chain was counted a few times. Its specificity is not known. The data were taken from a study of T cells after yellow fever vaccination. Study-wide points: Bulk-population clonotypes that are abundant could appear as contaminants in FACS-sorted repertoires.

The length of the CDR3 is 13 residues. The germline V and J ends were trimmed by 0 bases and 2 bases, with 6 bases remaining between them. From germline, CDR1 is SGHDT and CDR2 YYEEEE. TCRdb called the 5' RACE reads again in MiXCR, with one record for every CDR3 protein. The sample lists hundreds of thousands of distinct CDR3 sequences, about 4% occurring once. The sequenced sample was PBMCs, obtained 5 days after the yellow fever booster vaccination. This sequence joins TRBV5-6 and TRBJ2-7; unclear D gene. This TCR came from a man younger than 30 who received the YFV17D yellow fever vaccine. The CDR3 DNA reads TGTGCCAGCAGCTTGGACGGGCCCTACGAGCAGTACGTC. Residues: CASSLDGPYEQYV.